This T cell receptor beta chain was recovered during a study of cytomegalovirus exposure and HLA in healthy donors. Broader study findings: Rates of TCR association differed by HLA locus in a later analysis, with DRB1 highest and HLA-C lowest. Likely technical artifact: a cluster of highly shared sequence variants.

Use of 60 Vbeta and 13 Jbeta primers characterized the PCR. This table comes from immunoSEQ multiplex PCR, and its TCRdb copy is limited to in-frame clones, with some not included. The data hold about 160,000 clones, with 60% to 85% observed a single time. The trim removed 4 bases at V and 4 bases at J, leaving 9 bases unmatched. The CDR3 has 15 amino acids. Per germline, CDR1 SGHDT and CDR2 YYEEEE. To note about this clone: Its specificity is not known.

The clonotype comes from a woman aged 30 to 39 in good health and CMV-seronegative. The sequenced sample consisted of PBMCs. The chain uses TRBV5-6 and TRBJ1-1, with 8 bases fitting TRBD1. The CDR3 nucleotides read TGTGCCAGCAGCGCCGGCGGAACAGGGGGCACTGAAGCTTTCTTT. As protein: CASSAGGTGGTEAFF.